The 7 T cell receptor beta chains below all came from one sample that was sequenced in a study of blood T cell repertoires in COVID-19. Data came from immunoSEQ multiplex PCR; TCRdb stores just in-frame clones and leaves some out. The sample includes approximately 150,000 clones, roughly 84% of them seen just once. The sample consisted of peripheral blood. The receptors were sampled from a man aged 25-45 years with COVID-19, enrolled during active disease.

This chain links TRBV9 with TRBJ2-1; 8 nucleotides line up with TRBD2. V lost 1 base, J lost 0 bases, and 18 bases stayed unmatched. CDR1 SGDLS and CDR2 YYNGEE come from the germline V gene. The CDR3 runs 21 residues. CDR3 sequence (DNA): TGTGCCAGCAGCGTACCGGGAGGGGACCCTCATTCCTTTCGCTCCTACAATGAGCAGTTCTTC. Translated: CASSVPGGDPHSFRSYNEQFF.

This clone was recorded only once. The chain is built from TRBV28 and TRBJ1-4; D is possibly TRBD1 (5 bases). Germline CDR1 reads MDHEN; CDR2 reads SYDVKM. With 3 bases removed from V and 8 bases from J, the gap between germline ends came to 10 bases. The CDR3 consists of 13 residues. CDR3 sequence (DNA): TGTGCCAGCAGTTTGGGGGGGACCGAAAAACTGTTTTTT. Amino acids: CASSLGGTEKLFF.

In DNA, the CDR3 is TGTGCCAGCACCGCGACAGGGGCCCATAATTCACCCCTCCACTTT. Its protein product is CASTATGAHNSPLHF. The chain joins TRBV2 to TRBJ1-6; 8 bases agree with TRBD1. The CDR3 has 15 residues. The V gene end was trimmed by 7 bases and the J gene end by 5 bases; junction bases not matched to a gene: 7. CDR1 SNHLY and CDR2 FYNNEI come from the germline V gene. Full variable domain (missing parts from reference TRBV2 and TRBJ1-6): EPEVTQTPSHQVTQMGQEVILRCVPISNHLYFYWYRQILGQKVEFLVSFYNNEISEKSEIFDDQFSVERPDGSNFTLKIRSTKLEDSAMYFCASTATGAHNSPLHFGNGTRLTVT.

This chain links TRBV2 with TRBJ1-1; D is undetermined. The germline V gene has CDR1 SNHLY and CDR2 FYNNEI. This CDR3 has 14 amino acids. The V end lost 3 bases, the J end lost 4 bases, and 12 bases lay between the germline ends. The CDR3 here is CASSEEGWGTEAFF. CDR3 bases: TGTGCCAGCAGTGAGGAGGGTTGGGGCACTGAAGCTTTCTTT.

The V and J genes are TRBV5-1 and TRBJ2-2; possible D gene TRBD2, 6 bases. This CDR3 region has 15 residues. CDR1 and CDR2 from the germline V gene are SGHRS and YFSETQ. With 8 bases removed from V and 3 bases from J, the gap between germline ends came to 17 bases. The CDR3 protein is CASHWAWDYTGELFF. The CDR3 region has the DNA TGCGCCAGTCATTGGGCGTGGGACTACACCGGGGAGCTGTTTTTT.

The V gene is TRBV19, the J gene TRBJ1-4; D gene ambiguous. Germline V lookup: CDR1 LNHDA, CDR2 SQIVND (reference sequence). The V and J ends lost 2 bases and 1 base respectively, with 8 bases between them. This CDR3 spans 15 amino acids. CDR3 nucleotide sequence: TGTGCCAGTAGTATAAGCGGCAGAACTAATGAAAAACTGTTTTTT. Its protein is CASSISGRTNEKLFF.

The rearrangement links TRBV28 to TRBJ1-1; D unclear. Germline V gene sequence: CDR1 MDHEN, CDR2 SYDVKM. V was clipped by 5 bases and J by 4 bases, with 17 bases between them. The CDR3 has 15 amino acids. The CDR3 spells CASSRRPRGITEAFF. The CDR3 DNA is TGTGCCAGCAGTCGGCGACCCAGAGGGATCACTGAAGCTTTCTTT.